This entry concerns a single T cell receptor beta chain. Its antigen is unknown. The CDR3 is cut off 3 residues early in the read; its end comes from the germline J gene. The data originate from a study of T cells in women clearing cervical HPV infection. The study's findings and limits: CIN3+ cases had significantly higher TCR repertoire richness than controls, but evenness did not differ.

Germline CDR1 is WNHNN and CDR2 is SYGVQD (reference sequence). The CDR3 covers 14 residues. Trimming took off 5 bases at V and 4 bases at J, with 14 bases between the two ends. Assay used: immunoSEQ multiplex PCR; TCRdb lists only in-frame clones, some missing. The specimen's table records 14,000 or so clones. The TCR comes from a woman aged 18 to 75 with a cervical HPV16 infection that either progressed to CIN3+ or cleared (not recorded which). The chain employs TRBV10-1 and TRBJ1-1; D uncertain. Sequencing input: blood buffy coat. This CDR3 is CASSSSLEGTEAFF. The CDR3 DNA, read in part, is TGCGCCAGCAGTTCAAGTTTGGAGGGCACTGAA.